This paragraph covers one T cell receptor beta chain sequence. The target of this receptor is not known. Qualities for individual bases were not recorded, and no much larger clone is one base off. What the time point label conveys for this sample: cells obtained before transplantation from donor or recipient. CD3+CD4+ and CD3+CD8+ populations were FACS-sorted from unstimulated pre-transplant donor and recipient cells taken from spleen or lymph nodes. V trim: 8 bases; J trim: 4 bases; unmatched bases: 7. From its cysteine to its phenylalanine, the CDR3 spans 14 amino acids. Only CDR3 DNA is held: 42 bases, read in frame from base 1. Sequences SNHLY (CDR1) and FYNNEI (CDR2) are obtained from the germline V gene. The sample originates from a study of graft-versus-host responses after intestinal transplantation (dated by TCRdb to the early 2020s). For context, the study as a whole: The transplants that recipients got were multivisceral, liver-intestinal, or isolated intestinal. Every recipient was given anti-thymocyte globulin induction, then maintenance tacrolimus and steroids for 3 to 4 years. Bulk TCR-beta CDR3 sequencing was used to track graft-versus-host and host-versus-graft alloreactive T cell clones in the graft, circulation and bone marrow after intestinal transplantation. Alloreactive clones were identified by sequencing pre-transplant mixed lymphocyte reaction products and comparing them with unstimulated pre-transplant donor and recipient T cells. Of the roughly 23 intestinal transplant recipients enrolled in the cohort, one of whom was a retransplant, 3 patients without pretransplant specimens were excluded. Donor T cell macrochimerism was defined as a peak of at least 4% donor T cells among recipient peripheral blood mononuclear cells. Instead of going to the commercial service, samples from a few later patients were sequenced in-house on an Illumina MiSeq and processed with MiXCR. Paper-wide results and their limitations: Conclusions were limited by the relatively low number and heterogeneity of intestinal transplant patients. Early after transplant, peak levels of circulating GvH clones were found to be associated with declines in HvG clones. High GvH to HvG T cell clonal ratios were observed in the allografts of patients with donor T cell macrochimerism. GvH clones were detected in recipient bone marrow, and some of these GvH clones were observed earlier in ileal mucosa or blood, consistent with an intestinal mucosal origin.

Libraries were prepared through the immunoSEQ multiplex PCR assay. For most patients, genomic DNA was isolated using the Qiagen DNeasy Blood and Tissue Kit and was shipped frozen to Adaptive Biotechnologies for TCR sequencing. For most patients, genomic DNA was subjected to high-throughput TCR-beta CDR3 sequencing by Adaptive Biotechnologies. As for the original processing: Adaptive's ImmunoSEQ software was the source of the TCR sequencing data for 18 patients, while a few other patients were processed with MiXCR and VDJtools. To correct CD4 versus CD8 sorting errors, sequences present in both subsets at a frequency ratio below 5:1 were removed. CDR3 nucleotide sequences shared by donor and recipient were removed because the origin of these sequences could not be assigned. At least 2-fold expansion over unstimulated cells and a minimum CFSE-low frequency of 0.002% (template counts) or 0.001% (read counts) were required for clones to be classified as alloreactive. Clones were considered mappable if detected in sequenced pre-transplant spleen, lymph node, or MLR CFSE-low populations of the donor or recipient. The cumulative frequency of alloreactive clones was calculated as a percentage of all sequences, weighted by copy number. TCRdb stores this immuneACCESS table with in-frame sequences only. Part of the clones is absent; in the studies checked, under half of the shortfall reflects unresolved V genes, and no reason is known for the rest. That table is the source of V, J and clone size, and D and trimming were worked out from the DNA. This sample holds approximately 89,000 clones; about 93% were observed only once. The ten largest account for approximately 1.1% of the sample.

The origin of this receptor is a human donor who was the organ donor for an intestinal transplant. The sequencing here drew on unstimulated CD8+ T cells sorted from spleen or lymph node cells, taken before transplant. Recombination connected TRBV2 to TRBJ2-4, with 8 junctional bases fitting TRBD1. In nucleotides, the sequence is TGTGCCAGCGAGTTAGGGACAGGAAAAAACATTCAGTACTTC. It is translated as CASELGTGKNIQYF.